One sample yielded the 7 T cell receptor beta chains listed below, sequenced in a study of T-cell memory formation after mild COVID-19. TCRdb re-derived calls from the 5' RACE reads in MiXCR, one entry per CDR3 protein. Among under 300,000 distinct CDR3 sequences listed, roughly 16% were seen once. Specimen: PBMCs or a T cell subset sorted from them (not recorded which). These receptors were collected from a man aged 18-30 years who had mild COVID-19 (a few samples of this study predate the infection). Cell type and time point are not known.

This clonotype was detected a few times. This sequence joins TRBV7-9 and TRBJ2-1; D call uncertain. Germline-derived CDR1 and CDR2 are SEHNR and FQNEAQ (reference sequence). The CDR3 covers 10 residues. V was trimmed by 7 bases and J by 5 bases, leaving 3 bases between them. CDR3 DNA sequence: TGTGCCAGCACACACAATGAGCAGTTCTTC. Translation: CASTHNEQFF.

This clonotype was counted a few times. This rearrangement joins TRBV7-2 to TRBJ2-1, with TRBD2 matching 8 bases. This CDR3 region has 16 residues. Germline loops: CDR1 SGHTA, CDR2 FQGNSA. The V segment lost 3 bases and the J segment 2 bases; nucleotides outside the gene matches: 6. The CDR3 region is CASSFMPGLAYNEQFF. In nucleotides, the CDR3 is TGTGCCAGCAGCTTCATGCCGGGACTAGCCTACAATGAGCAGTTCTTC. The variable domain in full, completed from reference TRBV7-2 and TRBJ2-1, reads GAGVSQSPSNKVTEKGKDVELRCDPISGHTALYWYRQSLGQGLEFLIYFQGNSAPDKSGLPSDRFSAERTGGSVSTLTIQRTQQEDSAVYLCASSFMPGLAYNEQFFGPGTRLTVL.

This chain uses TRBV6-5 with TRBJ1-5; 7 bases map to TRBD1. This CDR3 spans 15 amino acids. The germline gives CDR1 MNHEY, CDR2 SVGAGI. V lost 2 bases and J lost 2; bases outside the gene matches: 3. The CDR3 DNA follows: TGTGCCAGCAGTTACCGACAGGGAGGCAATCAGCCCCAGCATTTT. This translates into CASSYRQGGNQPQHF.

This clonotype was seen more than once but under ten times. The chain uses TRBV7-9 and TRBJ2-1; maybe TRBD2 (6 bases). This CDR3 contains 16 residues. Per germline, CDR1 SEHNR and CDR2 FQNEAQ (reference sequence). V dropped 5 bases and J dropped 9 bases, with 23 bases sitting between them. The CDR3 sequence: CASSPPEGTYSGEQFF. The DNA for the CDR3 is TGTGCCAGCAGCCCCCCGGAGGGGACCTATTCTGGTGAGCAGTTCTTC. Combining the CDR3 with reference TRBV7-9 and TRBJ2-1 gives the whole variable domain DTGVSQNPRHKITKRGQNVTFRCDPISEHNRLYWYRQTLGQGPEFLTYFQNEAQLEKSRLLSDRFSAERPKGSFSTLEIQRTEQGDSAMYLCASSPPEGTYSGEQFFGPGTRLTVL.

This CDR3 is CASLRGDAGQDEQFF. The DNA for the CDR3 is TGCGCCAGCTTGAGGGGTGATGCAGGGCAGGATGAGCAGTTCTTC. V gene TRBV23-1 combines with J gene TRBJ2-1; possibly TRBD1 or TRBD2 for D (5 bases each). TRBV23-1 is annotated as an ORF whose role is uncertain. Trimming pared 8 bases from V and 8 bases from J, leaving 22 bases between. This CDR3 is 15 amino acids long.

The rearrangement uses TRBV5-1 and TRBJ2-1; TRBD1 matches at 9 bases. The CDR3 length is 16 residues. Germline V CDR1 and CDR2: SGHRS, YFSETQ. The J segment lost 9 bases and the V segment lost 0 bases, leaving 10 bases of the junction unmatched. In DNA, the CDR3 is TGCGCCAGCAGCTTGGCCGGGACAGGGAACTGGGGTGAGCAGTTCTTC. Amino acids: CASSLAGTGNWGEQFF.

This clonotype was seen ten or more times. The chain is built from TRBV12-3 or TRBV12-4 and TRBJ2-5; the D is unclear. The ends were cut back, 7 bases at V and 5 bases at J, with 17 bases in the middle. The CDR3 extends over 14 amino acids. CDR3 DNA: TGTGCCAGCACCCTGAGGCTATTGGACGAGACCCAGTACTTC. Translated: CASTLRLLDETQYF.